This is a list of T cell receptor beta chains from one sample in a study of T-cell reconstitution after alpha-beta-depleted transplantation in children. From the PCR reads, TCRdb called clonotypes with MiXCR, one entry per CDR3 protein. This repertoire shows 250,000 to 300,000 distinct CDR3 sequences, around a tenth found once; its top ten account for 23%. This specimen consisted of peripheral blood, obtained 180 days after TCRalphabeta/CD19-depleted stem cell transplant. Receptor source: a male patient aged 2-10 years who had a stem cell transplant for chronic granulomatous disease, so the T cells may come from the graft donor. Each CDR3 is given with its conserved first and last residue. Each record gives: clone size, CDR3 length, J gene, V gene, CDR3 protein. Clone size is shown for a subset of rows, as once, few, many or a class of expanded clone.

many	11	TRBJ2-3	TRBV5-1	CASSFTDTQYF
many	18	TRBJ2-5	TRBV20-1	CSARPYRNPGLGVETQYF
many	14	TRBJ2-7	TRBV7-2	CASSPGEALREQYF
many	15	TRBJ2-7	TRBV10-2	CASRQTSGASYEQYF
many	16	TRBJ1-1	TRBV5-1	CASSLARGFMNTEAFF
.	16	TRBJ1-4	TRBV12-3/TRBV12-4	CASSRTGESGREKLFF
many	15	TRBJ1-2	TRBV5-1	CASSSRTGGGYGYTF
.	12	TRBJ2-1	TRBV12-3/TRBV12-4	CASSPIMGGQFF
many	14	TRBJ2-1	TRBV15	CATSRPTMAGEQFF
many	12	TRBJ1-1	TRBV10-3	CAISRDSEKTFF
many	14	TRBJ1-1	TRBV7-9	CASSKITLNTEAFF
many	14	TRBJ1-3	TRBV6-1	CASNEGQGGNTIYF
many	12	TRBJ2-6	TRBV7-3	CASSSRANVLTF
.	15	TRBJ2-7	TRBV4-3	CASSQWERDGDEQYF
many	16	TRBJ1-1	TRBV5-5	CASSLAWTGMNTEAFF
many	14	TRBJ2-1	TRBV12-3/TRBV12-4	CASRIPGAFNEQFF
few	13	TRBJ1-1	TRBV24-1	CATSDSDPTEAFF
many	17	TRBJ2-1	TRBV4-2	CASSQEGASGGYNEQFF
many	14	TRBJ2-5	TRBV5-1	CASSRGGGQETQYF
many	15	TRBJ1-2	TRBV20-1	CSARVRGPRVYGYTF
many	13	TRBJ2-7	TRBV12-3/TRBV12-4	CASSFSSSYEQYF
.	13	TRBJ1-2	TRBV28	CASSLFGGTGDTF
many	15	TRBJ1-2	TRBV6-5	CASSYSGGADYGYTF
many	16	TRBJ2-3	TRBV19	CASSILSGGNTDTQYF
many	16	TRBJ1-6	TRBV4-3	CASSQDRSSYNSPLHF
many	14	TRBJ2-7	TRBV5-1	CASSLIWGPYEQYF
many	16	TRBJ2-3	TRBV4-1	CASSQDIENPTDTQYF
.	14	TRBJ2-7	TRBV5-3	CARSSGPSSYEQYF
few	15	TRBJ2-2	TRBV12-3/TRBV12-4	CASSLLDWRTGELFF
many	15	TRBJ1-4	TRBV7-2	CASSPQKTSNEKLFF
many	14	TRBJ2-3	TRBV12-3/TRBV12-4	CASRLAGVKDTQYF
.	12	TRBJ1-1	TRBV25-1	CASRQGAAEAFF
many	14	TRBJ2-5	TRBV7-3	CASSLGGQGETQYF
many	17	TRBJ2-7	TRBV6-2/TRBV6-3	CASRTGLAGGPGREQYF
many	16	TRBJ1-5	TRBV20-1	CSARDKRQLSNQPQHF
many	14	TRBJ1-1	TRBV12-3/TRBV12-4	CASTLGSGRTEAFF
.	19	TRBJ2-3	TRBV12-3/TRBV12-4	CACSLGGGLAGGSTDTQYF
many	15	TRBJ2-2	TRBV11-2	CASSPITGGTGELFF
many	15	TRBJ1-1	TRBV5-1	CASSLTDRILPEAFF
many	18	TRBJ2-6	TRBV12-3/TRBV12-4	CASSQGLFNLAGANVLTF
many	12	TRBJ1-2	TRBV14	CASSSGKAGYTF
many	13	TRBJ1-3	TRBV29-1	CSVALGVGDTIYF
many	15	TRBJ2-1	TRBV12-3/TRBV12-4	CASSLERGASSEQFF
.	15	TRBJ2-7	TRBV30	CAWSVRLAGAYEQYF
.	13	TRBJ2-1	TRBV28	CASSSAGCNEQFF
many	15	TRBJ2-7	TRBV7-9	CASSTGVIGNYEQYF
many	16	TRBJ2-1	TRBV7-2	CASTSLAGGPVNEQFF
.	13	TRBJ2-7	TRBV19	CASSISFRDEQYF
many	13	TRBJ2-1	TRBV29-1	CSVGTGPYNEQFF
many	12	TRBJ2-7	TRBV4-2	CAKPGLKDEQYF
.	16	TRBJ1-4	TRBV30	CAWSDMYGGVDEKLFF
many	16	TRBJ2-6	TRBV3-1	CASGVGGKPGANVLTF
few	15	TRBJ1-5	TRBV3-1	CASSQVRQGNQPQHF
many	16	TRBJ2-1	TRBV29-1	CSVEVYVRGSYNEQFF